The 3 T cell receptor beta chains presented below share a single source sample, sequenced in a study of CD8 T cells in Susac syndrome. After extraction with the RNeasy kit, about 0.5 to 1 ug of the RNA was reverse transcribed using random hexamers. MiXCR, run by TCRdb on the immunoSEQ multiplex PCR reads, gives a single entry per CDR3 protein. The sample has around 300,000 distinct CDR3 sequences; around 85% are singletons. Sequencing was done on a sample of CD8+ T cells from PBMCs. All receptors come from a human donor with multiple sclerosis.

The CDR3 protein is CASSHRGGDENTEAFF. CDR3 sequence (DNA): TGCGCCAGCAGTCATCGAGGAGGGGACGAGAACACTGAAGCTTTCTTT. V usage is TRBV23-1 and J usage is TRBJ1-1, with a tentative D call TRBD1 (5 bases). TRBV23-1 is an open reading frame, and its role is uncertain. The length of the CDR3 is 16 residues. Trimming pared 3 bases from V and 1 base from J, leaving 15 bases between.

The chain joins TRBV4-3 to TRBJ2-2; TRBD2 matches at 15 bases. Germline CDR1 LGHNA, CDR2 YSLEER. The CDR3 has 17 residues. Trimming cost V 1 base and J 6 bases; bases outside gene matches: 3. CDR3 sequence reads: CASSQGTSGRAAGELFF. The CDR3 DNA is TGCGCCAGCAGCCAAGGGACTAGCGGGAGGGCAGCCGGGGAGCTGTTTTTT.

The chain has TRBV7-8 and TRBJ2-1, with 7 bases lining up with TRBD1. V trimming: 5 bases; J trimming: 0 bases; junction bases outside the gene matches: 25. The CDR3 spans 22 residues. CDR1 and CDR2 from the germline V gene are SGHVS and FQNEAQ. CDR3 nucleotide sequence: TGTGCCAGCAGCCTGACAAATATCATGACAGGGATAATTCCTAGCTCCTACAATGAGCAGTTCTTC. Protein product: CASSLTNIMTGIIPSSYNEQFF.